This T cell receptor (beta chain) was recorded in a study of T-cell memory formation after mild COVID-19. TCRdb reanalysed the 5' RACE reads using MiXCR and keeps one entry per CDR3 protein. This sample carries fewer than 700,000 distinct CDR3 sequences, roughly 22% of them seen once, and the ten largest clones take roughly 9.1%. Trimming took off 5 bases at V and 9 bases at J, with 14 bases between the two ends. The CDR3 loop spans 12 amino acids. Germline V gene lookup returns CDR1 GTSNPN and CDR2 SVGIG (reference sequence). The TCR sequence derives from an adult woman who had mild COVID-19 (a few samples of this study predate the infection). Cell type and time point are not known. The chain joins TRBV30 to TRBJ2-1; no clear D. Sequences were obtained from PBMCs or a T cell subset sorted from them (not recorded which). CDR3 sequence (DNA): TGTGCCTGGTCCTCAGCCTGGGGTGAGCAGTTCTTC. This gives the protein CAWSSAWGEQFF.